The 20 T cell receptor beta chains presented below share a single source sample, sequenced in a study of Ad26.COV2.S vaccination and SARS-CoV-2 variants. This table comes from immunoSEQ multiplex PCR, and its TCRdb copy is limited to in-frame clones, with some not included. The data contain about 680,000 clones, around 92% of them seen just once; the ten biggest clones take up over 1.3%. Regarding treatment: about 20 received Ad26.COV2.S at low or high dose, single or two shots; 5 received placebo; per-sample allocation not given. Sample collection was performed on day 63 after the first vaccine or placebo injection. The sequenced sample was peripheral blood, obtained in a trial of Ad26.COV2.S vaccine versus placebo. The receptors here all came from a person between 18 and 60 years old who received the Ad26.COV2.S COVID-19 vaccine or a placebo.

The chain is built from TRBV6-5 and TRBJ1-4; TRBD1 matches at 8 bases. Germline values: CDR1 MNHEY, CDR2 SVGAGI. This CDR3 is 15 amino acids long. The trim removed 2 bases at V and 10 bases at J, leaving 9 bases unmatched. The chain's CDR3 is CASSYRGQGPVKLFF. The CDR3 DNA reads as TGTGCCAGCAGTTACAGAGGACAGGGACCTGTAAAACTGTTTTTT.

V is TRBV12-5 and J is TRBJ2-6, with TRBD1 as a possible D gene (5 bases). This CDR3 region has 19 residues. Germline V lookup: CDR1 LGHNT, CDR2 FRNRAP. Trimming took 4 bases from V and 0 from J, leaving 19 bases between them. CDR3 protein: CASGWGLKTTFSGANVLTF. The CDR3 region has the DNA TGTGCTAGTGGTTGGGGCCTAAAGACAACCTTCTCTGGGGCCAACGTCCTGACTTTC. Using reference TRBV12-5 and TRBJ2-6 for the parts outside the CDR3, the full variable domain is DARVTQTPRHKVTEMGQEVTMRCQPILGHNTVFWYRQTMMQGLELLAYFRNRAPLDDSGMPKDRFSAEMPDATLATLKIQPSEPRDSAVYFCASGWGLKTTFSGANVLTFGAGSRLTVL.

The chain links TRBV13 to TRBJ2-7, with D possibly TRBD2 on 6 matching bases. Germline CDR1 PRHDT, CDR2 FYEKMQ (reference sequence). V was clipped by 2 bases and J by 3 bases, with 11 bases between them. This CDR3 has 14 amino acids. CDR3 in amino acids: CASSLPGEDYEQYF. Here the CDR3 DNA reads TGTGCCAGCAGCTTACCCGGGGAGGACTACGAGCAGTACTTC. Combining the CDR3 with reference TRBV13 and TRBJ2-7 gives the whole variable domain AAGVIQSPRHLIKEKRETATLKCYPIPRHDTVYWYQQGPGQDPQFLISFYEKMQSDKGSIPDRFSAQQFSDYHSELNMSSLELGDSALYFCASSLPGEDYEQYFGPGTRLTVT.

The V gene is TRBV13, the J gene TRBJ2-1; TRBD2 aligns across 8 bases. After removal of 6 bases from V and 1 base from J, the junction contained 2 bases not matched to a gene. The CDR3 contains 14 residues. Germline V gene lookup returns CDR1 PRHDT and CDR2 FYEKMQ (reference sequence). CDR3 region: CASRAGGSYNEQFF. The CDR3 region has the DNA TGTGCCAGCAGGGCGGGAGGATCCTACAATGAGCAGTTCTTC.

In regard to this clone: The identical CDR3 is also encoded by other nucleotide sequences in the sample. The V gene is TRBV3-1 (or the pseudogene TRBV3-2), the J gene TRBJ1-1, with D unresolved. Germline loops: CDR1 LGHDT, CDR2 YNNKEL (reference sequence). The V and J ends lost 1 base and 1 base respectively, with 7 bases between them. The CDR3 has 14 amino acids. CDR3 sequence: CASSQADSNTEAFF. As DNA, the CDR3 is TGTGCCAGCAGCCAAGCTGACTCGAACACTGAAGCTTTCTTT.

The CDR3 is CASSVEKGGQQYF. The CDR3 DNA is TGTGCCAGCAGCGTAGAGAAGGGGGGGCAGCAGTACTTC. The chain links TRBV9 to TRBJ2-7, with a tentative D call TRBD2 (7 bases). Trimming removed 0 bases from V and 8 bases from J, with 12 bases in between. The CDR3 runs to 13 residues. The germline CDR1 and CDR2 sequences are SGDLS and YYNGEE.

This chain uses TRBV5-6 with TRBJ2-6; D is ambiguous. Germline CDR1 SGHDT, CDR2 YYEEEE. Trimming stripped 0 bases from V and 0 bases from J, with 4 bases between. This CDR3 region has 15 residues. The DNA of the CDR3 is TGTGCCAGCAGCTTGGATAGCTCTGGGGCCAACGTCCTGACTTTC. Protein: CASSLDSSGANVLTF. Supplemented by reference TRBV5-6 and TRBJ2-6, the full variable domain reads DAGVTQSPTHLIKTRGQQVTLRCSPKSGHDTVSWYQQALGQGPQFIFQYYEEEERQRGNFPDRFSGHQFPNYSSELNVNALLLGDSALYLCASSLDSSGANVLTFGAGSRLTVL.

The chain has TRBV19 and TRBJ2-1, with D tentatively TRBD2 (5 bases). This CDR3 spans 13 amino acids. Germline assignment: CDR1 LNHDA and CDR2 SQIVND (reference sequence). Between the trimmed V and J ends, which lost 3 bases and 9 bases, there was a span of 12 bases. The CDR3 DNA follows: TGTGCCAGTAGTATCGGTGAGGGAGTTGAGCAGTTCTTC. Protein product: CASSIGEGVEQFF.

This chain uses TRBV6-1 with TRBJ2-6; no clear D. Trimming removed 2 bases from V and 0 bases from J, with 8 bases in between. The CDR3 spans 16 residues. Germline V CDR1 and CDR2: MNHNS, SASEGT. The CDR3 is CASSERRSSGANVLTF. As DNA, the CDR3 is TGTGCCAGCAGTGAAAGACGGTCCTCTGGGGCCAACGTCCTGACTTTC.

This chain joins TRBV7-2 and TRBJ2-3, with unresolved D. The germline CDR1 and CDR2 sequences are SGHTA and FQGNSA. Deletions cut 8 bases from V and 1 base from J, with 10 bases between. The CDR3 totals 13 residues. The CDR3, as DNA: TGTGCCAGCCGGTCCCCCGGCACAGATACGCAGTATTTT. Translated, it gives CASRSPGTDTQYF.

The chain has TRBV12-5 and TRBJ2-5; the D gene is possibly TRBD2 (5 bases). CDR3 length: 17 amino acids. V lost 1 base, J lost 5 bases, and 20 bases lay in between. Per germline, CDR1 LGHNT and CDR2 FRNRAP. The CDR3 region has the DNA TGTGCTAGTGGTTTGGGGCTAGAGGGTCCCCGGAGGGAGACCCAGTACTTC. Amino acid sequence: CASGLGLEGPRRETQYF.

This clone has more than one count but fewer than ten. This sequence joins TRBV13 and TRBJ2-7; D uncertain. V dropped 8 bases and J dropped 3 bases, with 20 bases sitting between them. Germline CDR1 and CDR2: PRHDT and FYEKMQ (reference sequence). The CDR3 runs to 15 residues. CDR3 amino acids: CASSAIADSRYEQYF. CDR3 DNA: TGTGCCAGCTCAGCTATAGCAGACTCACGCTACGAGCAGTACTTC.

The chain combines TRBV5-1 with TRBJ2-7; D perhaps matches TRBD1 (5 bases). The germline V gene encodes CDR1 SGHRS and CDR2 YFSETQ. V shed 1 base and J shed 4 bases, with 12 bases lying between them. This CDR3 comprises 14 residues. CDR3 sequence (DNA): TGCGCCAGCAGCTTGATGGGGCCTGTATACGAGCAGTACTTC. Its translation is CASSLMGPVYEQYF.

The chain uses TRBV27 and TRBJ2-6; no firm D call. Germline lookup yields CDR1 MNHEY and CDR2 SMNVEV (reference sequence). The CDR3 has 12 residues. Trimming stripped 11 bases from V and 2 bases from J, with 7 bases between. CDR3: CAVLTGANVLTF. CDR3 nucleotide sequence: TGTGCCGTGTTGACTGGGGCCAACGTCCTGACTTTC.

The chain employs TRBV11-2 and TRBJ2-5; D is unclear. V was clipped by 0 bases and J by 9 bases, with 14 bases between them. The CDR3 totals 14 residues. Germline-derived CDR1 and CDR2 are SGHAT and FQNNGV. The CDR3 bases are TGTGCCAGCAGCTTAGATGTCGCCGATTTGGCCCAGTACTTC. Translated, it gives CASSLDVADLAQYF.

The genes are TRBV7-2 and TRBJ1-1; D not resolved. V was pared by 3 bases and J by 10 bases, with 15 bases between. The CDR3 extends over 13 amino acids. Germline CDR1 is SGHTA and CDR2 is FQGNSA. Here the CDR3 DNA reads TGTGCCAGCAGCTTTTACGTAGCGGTTACAGCTTTCTTT. Its translation: CASSFYVAVTAFF.

The gene calls are TRBV18 and TRBJ1-4; no firm D call. Germline V gene sequence: CDR1 KGHSH, CDR2 LQKENI. This CDR3 comprises 13 residues. With 4 bases removed from V and 8 bases from J, the gap between germline ends came to 11 bases. CDR3 protein: CASSRQPEEKLFF. CDR3 nucleotides: TGTGCCAGCTCACGCCAGCCGGAGGAAAAACTGTTTTTT.

This clone was seen just once. The V gene is TRBV2, the J gene TRBJ2-3; D tentatively reads TRBD1 or TRBD2 (6 bases each). The ends were cut back, 10 bases at V and 3 bases at J, with 17 bases in the middle. The CDR3 sequence is 14 residues long. Germline V lookup: CDR1 SNHLY, CDR2 FYNNEI. CDR3 residues: CATDRGLVTDTQYF. As DNA, the CDR3 is TGTGCCACCGACCGGGGGCTGGTAACAGATACGCAGTATTTT.

Points on this clone: Relative to the germline gene, one junction end is altered; a read error may explain this. The chain joins TRBV23-1 to TRBJ1-2, with 7 positions matching TRBD1. TRBV23-1 is an ORF; its function is uncertain. The CDR3 sequence is 16 residues long. Here the CDR3 reads CSRKPPGTAFNYGYTF. CDR3 coding DNA: TGTTCGCGTAAACCTCCCGGGACAGCCTTTAACTATGGCTACACCTTC.

This chain uses TRBV19 with TRBJ2-2; TRBD1 might be the D (5 bases). Trimming stripped 2 bases from V and 0 bases from J, with 7 bases between. Germline V gene sequence: CDR1 LNHDA, CDR2 SQIVND (reference sequence). This CDR3 is built from 15 residues. The CDR3 DNA is TGTGCCAGTAGTATACCCAGGGCGAACACCGGGGAGCTGTTTTTT. Translation: CASSIPRANTGELFF. Complete variable domain (other parts from reference TRBV19 and TRBJ2-2): DGGITQSPKYLFRKEGQNVTLSCEQNLNHDAMYWYRQDPGQGLRLIYYSQIVNDFQKGDIAEGYSVSREKKESFPLTVTSAQKNPTAFYLCASSIPRANTGELFFGEGSRLTVL.